Below are 23 T cell receptor beta chains sequenced from a single sample in a study of T cell responses to AZD1222 COVID-19 vaccine. Method: immunoSEQ multiplex PCR; TCRdb's copy keeps in-frame clones and lacks some. The table lists 75,000 to 90,000 clones, 90% to 95% of them singletons. The specimen comprised peripheral blood, sampled on day 0 of AZD1222 vaccination. These receptor sequences come from an adult in good health.

The V call is TRBV6-6, the J call TRBJ1-1; TRBD1 is a possible D gene (6 bases). Germline V CDR1 and CDR2: MNHNY, SVGAGI (reference sequence). The CDR3 is 14 amino acids. Trimming pared 5 bases from V and 1 base from J, leaving 11 bases between. DNA for the CDR3: TGTGCCAGCAGTCACGGACAGCCGAACACTGAAGCTTTCTTT. This codes for CASSHGQPNTEAFF.

V is TRBV6-1 and J is TRBJ1-1; unclear D gene. V dropped 2 bases and J dropped 5 bases, with 9 bases sitting between them. There are 13 residues in the CDR3. CDR1 and CDR2 from the germline V gene are MNHNS and SASEGT. CDR3 region: CASSESGRTEAFF. The CDR3 region has the DNA TGTGCCAGCAGTGAATCTGGGAGGACTGAAGCTTTCTTT.

The V gene is TRBV18, the J gene TRBJ2-5, with D perhaps matching TRBD1 (7 bases). The CDR3 contains 14 residues. The V end was cut by 2 bases, the J end by 3 bases, with 10 bases between. The germline V gene encodes CDR1 KGHSH and CDR2 LQKENI. For the CDR3, the DNA is TGTGCCAGCTCACCAGGAGGGGGCAAAGAGACCCAGTACTTC. Its protein product is CASSPGGGKETQYF. The full variable domain, with the rest looked up from reference TRBV18 and TRBJ2-5, is NAGVMQNPRHLVRRRGQEARLRCSPMKGHSHVYWYRQLPEEGLKFMVYLQKENIIDESGMPKERFSAEFPKEGPSILRIQQVVRGDSAAYFCASSPGGGKETQYFGPGTRLLVL.

The V and J genes are TRBV7-9 and TRBJ2-5; 10 bases map to TRBD1. The germline V gene has CDR1 SEHNR and CDR2 FQNEAQ (reference sequence). V lost 5 bases and J lost 5; bases outside the gene matches: 8. The CDR3 extends over 15 amino acids. CDR3 amino acids: CASSDDRGRDETQYF. CDR3 coding DNA: TGTGCCAGCAGCGACGACAGGGGGCGCGATGAGACCCAGTACTTC.

This chain joins TRBV10-3 and TRBJ2-3, with D tentatively TRBD1 or TRBD2 (7 bases each). CDR1 and CDR2 (germline): ENHRY, SYGVKD. The CDR3 sequence is 14 residues long. The germline V and J ends were trimmed by 4 bases and 6 bases, with 14 bases remaining between them. CDR3 nucleotides: TGTGCCATCAGTGTGCAGGGGGGAGGGGATACGCAGTATTTT. The encoded protein is CAISVQGGGDTQYF.

The chain combines TRBV6-1 with TRBJ1-5; D gene unclear. With 1 base removed from V and 6 bases from J, the gap between germline ends came to 4 bases. The CDR3 has 12 residues. Germline lookup yields CDR1 MNHNS and CDR2 SASEGT. Written as DNA, the CDR3 is TGTGCCAGCAGTGAAGTACGTCAGCCCCAGCATTTT. Its protein is CASSEVRQPQHF.

The J gene is TRBJ2-5, the V gene TRBV6-5, with 7 positions matching TRBD2. CDR1 and CDR2 (germline): MNHEY, SVGAGI. V lost 2 bases, J lost 4 bases, and 7 bases stayed unmatched. The CDR3 totals 15 residues. The CDR3 protein is CASSYGGEGLETQYF. The CDR3 DNA follows: TGTGCCAGCAGTTACGGGGGGGAGGGGTTAGAGACCCAGTACTTC.

This clone was picked up one time. The CDR3 DNA sequence: TGTGCCAGTAGTATCTCGGGGGCCATCCACACCGGGGAGCTGTTTTTT. This codes for CASSISGAIHTGELFF. The rearrangement uses TRBV19 and TRBJ2-2, with D perhaps assigned TRBD1 or TRBD2 (6 bases each). V dropped 3 bases and J dropped 3 bases, with 14 bases sitting between them. The CDR3 runs to 16 residues. Germline CDR1 and CDR2: LNHDA and SQIVND (reference sequence).

The rearrangement links TRBV6-5 to TRBJ1-2; 9 positions agree with TRBD1. Germline CDR1 reads MNHEY; CDR2 reads SVGAGI. V shed 2 bases and J 0 bases; nucleotides not matched to a gene: 1. This CDR3 has 15 amino acids. Written as DNA, the CDR3 is TGTGCCAGCAGTTACCGACAGGGGGCTAACTATGGCTACACCTTC. Translated, it gives CASSYRQGANYGYTF.

This rearrangement joins TRBV9 to TRBJ1-5; D possibly corresponds to TRBD1 (5 bases). V dropped 4 bases and J dropped 3 bases, with 14 bases sitting between them. The germline gives CDR1 SGDLS, CDR2 YYNGEE. The CDR3 consists of 15 residues. CDR3 region: CASSIPQGLNQPQHF. CDR3 sequence (DNA): TGTGCCAGCAGCATACCGCAGGGACTCAATCAGCCCCAGCATTTT.

The chain uses TRBV2 and TRBJ2-1; tentative D call: TRBD2 (6 bases). This CDR3 has 13 amino acids. V lost 10 bases and J lost 6, with 16 bases in between. CDR1 is SNHLY and CDR2 is FYNNEI in the germline V gene. The CDR3 reads CANLGLRLNEQFF. The CDR3 coding sequence is TGTGCCAACCTGGGACTCCGACTCAATGAGCAGTTCTTC.

The chain has TRBV19 and TRBJ1-5; D possibly corresponds to TRBD1 (6 bases). Looked up from germline, CDR1 is LNHDA and CDR2 is SQIVND (reference sequence). The CDR3 has 14 amino acids. V was clipped by 8 bases and J by 0 bases, with 11 bases between them. The CDR3 loop is CASWTVYSNQPQHF. CDR3 sequence (DNA): TGTGCCAGTTGGACAGTATATAGCAATCAGCCCCAGCATTTT.

The J gene is TRBJ2-4, the V gene TRBV4-1, with D maybe TRBD1 (5 bases). This CDR3 is built from 18 residues. Per germline, CDR1 MGHRA and CDR2 YSYEKL. V lost 1 base and J 0 bases, leaving 16 bases between the germline ends. CDR3 protein: CASSQVVQAHLAKNIQYF. The CDR3 nucleotides are TGCGCCAGCAGCCAAGTAGTACAGGCACATTTAGCCAAAAACATTCAGTACTTC.

The chain couples TRBV2 to TRBJ1-4; D remains ambiguous. Trimming removed 5 bases at V and 4 bases at J, with 14 bases between. Germline V gives CDR1 SNHLY, CDR2 FYNNEI. The CDR3 length is 15 residues. The CDR3 DNA sequence: TGTGCCAGCAGTCCCGGCGGTGGCAGTAATGAAAAACTGTTTTTT. Translating gives CASSPGGGSNEKLFF. The complete variable domain, with remaining parts taken from reference TRBV2 and TRBJ1-4, reads EPEVTQTPSHQVTQMGQEVILRCVPISNHLYFYWYRQILGQKVEFLVSFYNNEISEKSEIFDDQFSVERPDGSNFTLKIRSTKLEDSAMYFCASSPGGGSNEKLFFGSGTQLSVL.

The chain combines TRBV4-1 with TRBJ2-1; no firm D call. Germline CDR1 and CDR2: MGHRA and YSYEKL. V dropped 4 bases and J dropped 0 bases, with 10 bases sitting between them. The CDR3 totals 15 residues. The CDR3 is CASSLIGVSYNEQFF. For the CDR3, the DNA is TGCGCCAGCAGCCTAATAGGAGTCTCCTACAATGAGCAGTTCTTC.

V usage is TRBV29-1 and J usage is TRBJ2-7; no firm D call. Trimming shortened V by 0 bases and J by 5 bases, and 5 bases separated the two germline ends. The CDR3 consists of 11 residues. Germline lookup yields CDR1 SQVTM and CDR2 ANQGSEA. DNA of the CDR3: TGCAGCGTTGAAGATTTTGACGAGCAGTACTTC. It translates to CSVEDFDEQYF.

J is TRBJ1-1 and V is TRBV6-5; D is perhaps TRBD1 (6 bases). CDR1 is MNHEY and CDR2 is SVGAGI in the germline V gene. The V end lost 6 bases, the J end lost 4 bases, and 9 bases lay between the germline ends. The CDR3 spans 12 residues. The CDR3 sequence: CASSQGSTEAFF. In DNA form, the CDR3 reads TGTGCCAGCAGCCAGGGGTCCACTGAAGCTTTCTTT.

The chain is built from TRBV28 and TRBJ1-1, with a possible D match to TRBD1 (6 bases). The CDR3 is 14 residues long. Trimming removed 1 base at V and 5 bases at J, with 11 bases between. Looked up from germline, CDR1 is MDHEN and CDR2 is SYDVKM. The CDR3 here is CASSLSWTVTEAFF. The CDR3 nucleotides read TGTGCCAGCAGTTTATCCTGGACAGTTACTGAAGCTTTCTTT.

The chain links TRBV10-1 to TRBJ1-5, with D uncertain. V dropped 11 bases and J dropped 0 bases, with 14 bases sitting between them. This CDR3 comprises 14 residues. Per germline, CDR1 WNHNN and CDR2 SYGVQD (reference sequence). The CDR3 spells CAYGKPYSNQPQHF. The CDR3 DNA follows: TGCGCCTATGGCAAGCCATATAGCAATCAGCCCCAGCATTTT.

This chain uses TRBV19 with TRBJ1-5, with D possibly matching TRBD1 (5 bases). CDR1 LNHDA and CDR2 SQIVND come from the germline V gene (reference sequence). This CDR3 region has 16 residues. V lost 0 bases to trimming and J lost 1 base, with 10 bases between them. CDR3 in amino acids: CASSIEVGVSNQPQHF. As DNA, the CDR3 is TGTGCCAGTAGTATAGAAGTGGGGGTCAGCAATCAGCCCCAGCATTTT.

CDR3 region: CASSLAQGKGGYTF. The CDR3 region has the DNA TGTGCCAGCAGCTTGGCACAGGGAAAAGGTGGCTACACCTTC. The chain is built from TRBV5-5 and TRBJ1-2; D is possibly TRBD1 (6 bases). Germline loops: CDR1 SGHKS, CDR2 YYEKEE (reference sequence). V was shortened by 0 bases and J by 7 bases, with 13 bases between the two germline ends. The CDR3 totals 14 residues.

The CDR3 DNA sequence: TGTGCCAGCAGCCGGGGACAGTTCTCTGGAAACACCATATATTTT. Residues: CASSRGQFSGNTIYF. The chain links TRBV14 to TRBJ1-3; 7 bases are shared with TRBD1. J gave up 0 bases and V 4 bases, and 3 bases lay outside the gene matches. The germline gives CDR1 SGHDN, CDR2 FVKESK. CDR3 length: 15 amino acids.

This chain connects TRBV10-3 to TRBJ1-2; D unresolved. CDR3 length equals 14 residues. The germline V and J ends were trimmed by 2 bases and 2 bases, with 9 bases remaining between them. Per germline, CDR1 ENHRY and CDR2 SYGVKD. CDR3 coding DNA: TGTGCCATCAGTGAGCGCGGGAAAAACTATGGCTACACCTTC. It is translated as CAISERGKNYGYTF.